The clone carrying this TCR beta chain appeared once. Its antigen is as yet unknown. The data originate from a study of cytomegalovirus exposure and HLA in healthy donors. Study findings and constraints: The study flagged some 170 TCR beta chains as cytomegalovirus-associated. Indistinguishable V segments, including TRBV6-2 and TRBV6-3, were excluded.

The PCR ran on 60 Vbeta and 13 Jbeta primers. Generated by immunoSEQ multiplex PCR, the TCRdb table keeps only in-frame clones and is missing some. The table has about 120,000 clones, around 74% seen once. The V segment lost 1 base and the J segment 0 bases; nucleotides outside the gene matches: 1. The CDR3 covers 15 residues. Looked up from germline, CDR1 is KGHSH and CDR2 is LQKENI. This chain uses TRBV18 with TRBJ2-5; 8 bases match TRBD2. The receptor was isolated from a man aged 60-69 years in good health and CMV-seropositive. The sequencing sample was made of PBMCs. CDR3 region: CASSPQAGDQETQYF. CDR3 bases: TGTGCCAGCTCACCACAAGCGGGGGACCAAGAGACCCAGTACTTC.